Listed below are T cell receptor beta chains from one sample, sequenced in a study of CD8+ T cells in alopecia areata. Assay used: immunoSEQ multiplex PCR; TCRdb lists only in-frame clones, some missing. This sample carries 130,000 to 150,000 clones, around 62% of them seen once, and the ten largest clones take around 34%. Material: CD8+ T cells sorted from blood. These receptors originate from a human donor in good health. Both conserved end residues are part of each CDR3. D genes are given only for firm matches. Expanded clones get a size class; other rows say once, few or many, or leave the size out.

DNA: TGTGCCAGCAGCTCCGGACCCCAAGGCACAGATACGCAGTATTTT; CDR3: CASSSGPQGTDTQYF; D: -; size: -; J: TRBJ2-3; V: TRBV13
DNA: TGCAGCGTTGGGGGCCAAACTAGCGGGAGATACAATGAGCAGTTCTTC; CDR3: CSVGGQTSGRYNEQFF; D: TRBD2; size: -; J: TRBJ2-1; V: TRBV29-1
DNA: TGCAGCGTTGAAACCAGGGGATTCCATGGCTACACCTTC; CDR3: CSVETRGFHGYTF; D: -; size: few; J: TRBJ1-2; V: TRBV29-1
DNA: TGCAGGGTTGAAGGGACAGGGAATCAGCCCCAGGATTTT; CDR3: CRVEGTGNQPQDF; D: TRBD1; size: few; J: TRBJ1-5; V: TRBV29-1
DNA: TGTGCCAGCAGCTCCCAGACAGGGTCGGTGGCAGATACGCAGTATTTT; CDR3: CASSSQTGSVADTQYF; D: TRBD1; size: few; J: TRBJ2-3; V: TRBV7-9
DNA: TGCAGCGTTGATCTAGCGGGATTCGGGACAGATACGCAGTATTTT; CDR3: CSVDLAGFGTDTQYF; D: TRBD2; size: -; J: TRBJ2-3; V: TRBV29-1
DNA: TGCGCCAGCAGATCTAGTCCTCAGCGGGCTAGTGTCTACAATGAGCAGTTCTTC; CDR3: CASRSSPQRASVYNEQFF; D: -; size: -; J: TRBJ2-1; V: TRBV5-1
DNA: TGTGCCAGCAGCCTGGGACAGACTGAAGCTTTCTTT; CDR3: CASSLGQTEAFF; D: TRBD1; size: -; J: TRBJ1-1; V: TRBV5-6
DNA: TGTGCCAGTGGATCCGGGACAGGCAATGACGAGCAGTACTTC; CDR3: CASGSGTGNDEQYF; D: TRBD1; size: -; J: TRBJ2-7; V: TRBV19
DNA: TGTGCCAGCAACGTAGCGGGTCCGGGTAATGAGCAGTTCTTC; CDR3: CASNVAGPGNEQFF; D: TRBD2; size: -; J: TRBJ2-1; V: TRBV9
DNA: TGTGCCAGCAGCCAAGGGGTCAGCGCAAACCAAGAGACCCAGTACTTC; CDR3: CASSQGVSANQETQYF; D: -; size: -; J: TRBJ2-5; V: TRBV4-2
DNA: TGTGCCAGCAGCATGCTACGGATGAGGGAGCAGTACTTC; CDR3: CASSMLRMREQYF; D: -; size: -; J: TRBJ2-7; V: TRBV7-9
DNA: TGTGCCAGCAGCTGGACTAGCGGGTACAATGAGCAGTTCTTC; CDR3: CASSWTSGYNEQFF; D: TRBD2; size: -; J: TRBJ2-1; V: TRBV2
DNA: TGTGCCAGCAGCTTCACACTAGCGGGAGGCTACGAGCAGTACTTC; CDR3: CASSFTLAGGYEQYF; D: TRBD2; size: -; J: TRBJ2-7; V: TRBV11-2
DNA: TGTGCCAGCAGTGAGATGCGCCCCAAGGATGAGCAGTTCTTC; CDR3: CASSEMRPKDEQFF; D: -; size: few; J: TRBJ2-1; V: TRBV2
DNA: TGTGCCAGCTCACCACATTGGGCACAGACGCAGTATTTT; CDR3: CASSPHWAQTQYF; D: -; size: few; J: TRBJ2-3; V: TRBV18
DNA: TGTGCCAGCAGCTTATCCGGGGAAGAGACCCAGTACTTC; CDR3: CASSLSGEETQYF; D: -; size: -; J: TRBJ2-5; V: TRBV13
DNA: TGCGCCAGCAGCTTGGGACAGGGAAGTACAGATACGCAGTATTTT; CDR3: CASSLGQGSTDTQYF; D: TRBD1; size: few; J: TRBJ2-3; V: TRBV5-1
DNA: TGTGCCAGCAACCAGGGAAGGGCCACTGAAGCTTTCTTT; CDR3: CASNQGRATEAFF; D: -; size: once; J: TRBJ1-1; V: TRBV6-5
DNA: TGCAGCGTTGATGGGCTAGCGGGAGAGTACAATGAGCAGTTCTTC; CDR3: CSVDGLAGEYNEQFF; D: TRBD2; size: few; J: TRBJ2-1; V: TRBV29-1
DNA: TGTGCCAGCAGTGCGACATACTATGGCTACACCTTC; CDR3: CASSATYYGYTF; D: -; size: -; J: TRBJ1-2; V: TRBV6-5
DNA: TGTGCCAGCAGCCCCCCGGGTAATGAGCAGTTCTTC; CDR3: CASSPPGNEQFF; D: -; size: few; J: TRBJ2-1; V: TRBV5-5
DNA: TGTGCTAGTGGTTATGCGAATGAGCAGTTCTTC; CDR3: CASGYANEQFF; D: -; size: few; J: TRBJ2-1; V: TRBV12-5
DNA: TGTGCCAGCAGCTTAGATCGGGGCCGGGACTTC; CDR3: CASSLDRGRDF; D: -; size: -; J: TRBJ2-5; V: TRBV7-8
DNA: TGTGCCAGCCGGGACAGGGCACAGCCCCAGCATTTT; CDR3: CASRDRAQPQHF; D: TRBD1; size: -; J: TRBJ1-5; V: TRBV2
DNA: TGCGCCAGCAGCCAAACCTCGCCGGGACAGGGATCCCCTGGGGCCAACGTCCTGACTTTC; CDR3: CASSQTSPGQGSPGANVLTF; D: TRBD1; size: -; J: TRBJ2-6; V: TRBV4-1
DNA: TGTGCCAGCAGTGAATACCCAGTGGGGCAGGGTGAAGCTTTCTTT; CDR3: CASSEYPVGQGEAFF; D: -; size: once; J: TRBJ1-1; V: TRBV25-1
DNA: TGTGCCAGCAGCGCCCCCCCCAAAGGGATAGAGTACTTC; CDR3: CASSAPPKGIEYF; D: -; size: -; J: TRBJ2-7; V: TRBV7-9
DNA: TGTGCCAGCAGATTATACCAGGGGTTTAACACTGAAGCTTTCTTT; CDR3: CASRLYQGFNTEAFF; D: -; size: once; J: TRBJ1-1; V: TRBV6-1
DNA: TGTGCCAGCAGTGAGGAATATTTT; CDR3: CASSEEYF; D: -; size: -; J: TRBJ2-3; V: TRBV2
DNA: TGCAGCGCTATGGGAGGGGCGGCAGGCTACACCTTC; CDR3: CSAMGGAAGYTF; D: -; size: -; J: TRBJ1-2; V: TRBV29-1
DNA: TGTGCCAGCAGCTTAGAGTCGGCCCACGAGCAGTACTTC; CDR3: CASSLESAHEQYF; D: -; size: -; J: TRBJ2-7; V: TRBV7-9
DNA: TGCGCCAGTTGCAGGACTAGCGGGAGTTACGAGCAGTACTTC; CDR3: CASCRTSGSYEQYF; D: TRBD2; size: -; J: TRBJ2-7; V: TRBV5-1
DNA: TGTGCCAGCAGCGTCGCAGGGGTTGACATTCAGTACTTC; CDR3: CASSVAGVDIQYF; D: -; size: -; J: TRBJ2-4; V: TRBV9
DNA: TGTGCCAGCAGTTATGGGGGAGCGGTCTACGAGCAGTACTTC; CDR3: CASSYGGAVYEQYF; D: -; size: -; J: TRBJ2-7; V: TRBV6-5
DNA: TGCGCCAGCAATACAAGGATCTCTGCCGAGCAGTACTTC; CDR3: CASNTRISAEQYF; D: -; size: few; J: TRBJ2-7; V: TRBV23-1
DNA: TGTGCCAGCAGCTTGGGCAGGAACTCCTACGAGCAGTACTTC; CDR3: CASSLGRNSYEQYF; D: -; size: few; J: TRBJ2-7; V: TRBV5-6
DNA: TGTGCCAGCAGTTCCGACAGGGCCAACGAGCAGTACTTC; CDR3: CASSSDRANEQYF; D: TRBD1; size: once; J: TRBJ2-7; V: TRBV5-4
DNA: TGTGCCAGCAGTGCCCTAGGTGAGCAGTTCTTC; CDR3: CASSALGEQFF; D: -; size: -; J: TRBJ2-1; V: TRBV28